These 7 T cell receptor beta chains share one sample of origin, sequenced in a study of response to subunit inactivated influenza vaccine. Using its own MiXCR run on the RT-PCR reads, TCRdb lists one record per CDR3 protein. The sample has more than 450,000 distinct CDR3 sequences; less than 10% are singletons. The sequencing here drew on PBMCs from blood, taken 23 to 25 months after vaccination. The origin of the receptors is a man between 50 and 70 years old who received an inactivated influenza vaccine.

The table lists this clonotype with many counts. The V call is TRBV28, the J call TRBJ1-6; D gene uncertain. The CDR3 is 13 amino acids. The germline V gene has CDR1 MDHEN and CDR2 SYDVKM. Trimming stripped 7 bases from V and 8 bases from J, with 12 bases between. In nucleotides, the CDR3 is TGTGCCAGCACTAAGGGTTTTTATTCACCCCTCCACTTT. It yields the protein CASTKGFYSPLHF. The whole variable domain, remainder taken from reference TRBV28 and TRBJ1-6, is DVKVTQSSRYLVKRTGEKVFLECVQDMDHENMFWYRQDPGLGLRLIYFSYDVKMKEKGDIPEGYSVSREKKERFSLILESASTNQTSMYLCASTKGFYSPLHFGNGTRLTVT.

This clonotype came up a few times. This sequence joins TRBV5-1 and TRBJ1-3; D not certain. The ends were cut back, 1 base at V and 2 bases at J, with 10 bases in the middle. This CDR3 has 15 amino acids. Germline V gives CDR1 SGHRS, CDR2 YFSETQ. The CDR3 region has the DNA TGCGCCAGCAGCTTGTCGGCAGAGACTGGAAACACCATATATTTT. Translated: CASSLSAETGNTIYF.

This clonotype turned up a few times. The V call is TRBV14, the J call TRBJ1-2; D is unresolved. From germline, CDR1 is SGHDN and CDR2 FVKESK. V dropped 3 bases and J dropped 6 bases, with 11 bases sitting between them. This CDR3 is built from 13 residues. The CDR3 sequence is CASSQQPYNGYTF. The CDR3 DNA is TGTGCCAGCAGCCAGCAACCATACAATGGCTACACCTTC. The complete variable domain, with remaining parts taken from reference TRBV14 and TRBJ1-2, reads EAGVTQFPSHSVIEKGQTVTLRCDPISGHDNLYWYRRVMGKEIKFLLHFVKESKQDESGMPNNRFLAERTGGTYSTLKVQPAELEDSGVYFCASSQQPYNGYTFGSGTRLTVV.

This clonotype was observed a few times. This chain joins TRBV6-1 and TRBJ2-7; 8 bases are shared with TRBD1. The length of the CDR3 is 14 residues. Germline loops: CDR1 MNHNS, CDR2 SASEGT. The junction had 14 bases not matched to a gene; V was cut back by 9 bases and J by 7 bases. The CDR3 bases are TGTGCCAGTCCCACCAAGGAGACAGGGGAAGAGCAGTACTTC. Translating gives CASPTKETGEEQYF.

This clonotype was picked up many times. The chain joins TRBV5-6 to TRBJ2-2; 8 positions match TRBD2. The ends lost 4 bases at V and 6 bases at J; junction bases unmatched: 11. The CDR3 is 16 amino acids. The germline CDR1 and CDR2 sequences are SGHDT and YYEEEE. CDR3: CASSHAAGGLSGELFF. The CDR3 DNA follows: TGTGCCAGCAGCCACGCGGCGGGGGGATTGTCCGGGGAGCTGTTTTTT.

This clonotype appeared a few times. The rearrangement uses TRBV5-1 and TRBJ1-2; D remains unclear. The V gene's germline CDR1 is SGHRS and CDR2 YFSETQ. Trimming stripped 1 base from V and 0 bases from J, with 7 bases between. The CDR3 totals 14 residues. The CDR3 bases are TGCGCCAGCAGCTTGCGCCCCCCTAACTATGGCTACACCTTC. This translates into CASSLRPPNYGYTF.

This clonotype came up many times. The chain recombines TRBV12-3 or TRBV12-4 with TRBJ2-2, with D possibly being TRBD1 or TRBD2 (5 bases each). V was pared by 7 bases and J by 6 bases, with 12 bases between. The CDR3 loop spans 13 amino acids. The CDR3 is CASKISGPGELFF. In DNA form, the CDR3 reads TGTGCCAGCAAAATATCGGGGCCCGGGGAGCTGTTTTTT.